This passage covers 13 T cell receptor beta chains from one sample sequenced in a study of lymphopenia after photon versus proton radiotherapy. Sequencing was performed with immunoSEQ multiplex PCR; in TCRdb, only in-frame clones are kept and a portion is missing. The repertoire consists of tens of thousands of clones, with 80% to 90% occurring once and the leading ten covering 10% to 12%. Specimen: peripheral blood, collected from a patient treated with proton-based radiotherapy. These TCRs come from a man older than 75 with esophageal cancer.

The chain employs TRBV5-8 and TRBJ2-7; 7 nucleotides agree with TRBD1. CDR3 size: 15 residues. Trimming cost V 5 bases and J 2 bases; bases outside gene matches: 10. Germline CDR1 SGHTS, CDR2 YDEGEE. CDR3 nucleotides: TGTGCCAGCAGGCGGACCGGGACAGATACCTACGAGCAGTACTTC. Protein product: CASRRTGTDTYEQYF.

The CDR3 sequence is CASSQDSGGGNTGELFF. Written as DNA, the CDR3 is TGTGCCAGCAGCCAAGATAGTGGCGGGGGGAACACCGGGGAGCTGTTTTTT. The chain combines TRBV4-2 with TRBJ2-2, with 7 bases matching TRBD2. The V gene end was trimmed by 0 bases and the J gene end by 1 base; junction bases not matched to a gene: 5. The length of the CDR3 is 17 residues. Germline CDR1 reads LGHNA; CDR2 reads YNFKEQ.

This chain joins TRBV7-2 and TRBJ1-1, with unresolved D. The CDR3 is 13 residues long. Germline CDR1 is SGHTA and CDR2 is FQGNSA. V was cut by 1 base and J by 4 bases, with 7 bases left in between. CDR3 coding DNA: TGTGCCAGCAGCTTAGAAAGGGCCACTGAAGCTTTCTTT. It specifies CASSLERATEAFF. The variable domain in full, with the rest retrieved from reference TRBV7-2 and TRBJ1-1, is GAGVSQSPSNKVTEKGKDVELRCDPISGHTALYWYRQSLGQGLEFLIYFQGNSAPDKSGLPSDRFSAERTGGSVSTLTIQRTQQEDSAVYLCASSLERATEAFFGQGTRLTVV.

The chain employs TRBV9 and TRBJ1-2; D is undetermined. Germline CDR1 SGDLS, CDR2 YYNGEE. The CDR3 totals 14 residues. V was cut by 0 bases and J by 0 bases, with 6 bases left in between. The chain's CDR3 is CASSVGYTNYGYTF. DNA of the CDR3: TGTGCCAGCAGCGTAGGATATACTAACTATGGCTACACCTTC.

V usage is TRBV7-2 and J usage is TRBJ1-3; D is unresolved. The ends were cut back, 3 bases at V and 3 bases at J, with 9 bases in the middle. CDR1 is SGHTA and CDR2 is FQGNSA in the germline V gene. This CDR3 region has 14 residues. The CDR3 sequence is CASSFGLDGNTIYF. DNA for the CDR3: TGTGCCAGCAGCTTCGGGTTAGATGGAAACACCATATATTTT.

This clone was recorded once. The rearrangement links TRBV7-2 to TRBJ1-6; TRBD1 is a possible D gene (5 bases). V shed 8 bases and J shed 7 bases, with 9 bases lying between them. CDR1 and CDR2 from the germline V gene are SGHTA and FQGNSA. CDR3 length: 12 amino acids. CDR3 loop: CASGTLNSPLHF. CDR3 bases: TGTGCCAGCGGGACTTTGAATTCACCCCTCCACTTT.

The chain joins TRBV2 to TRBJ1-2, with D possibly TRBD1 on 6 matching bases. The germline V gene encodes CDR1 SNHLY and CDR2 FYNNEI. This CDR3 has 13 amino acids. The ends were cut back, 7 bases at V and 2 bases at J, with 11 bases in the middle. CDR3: CASMNTGNYGYTF. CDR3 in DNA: TGTGCCAGCATGAATACAGGGAACTATGGCTACACCTTC. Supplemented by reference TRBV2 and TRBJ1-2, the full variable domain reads EPEVTQTPSHQVTQMGQEVILRCVPISNHLYFYWYRQILGQKVEFLVSFYNNEISEKSEIFDDQFSVERPDGSNFTLKIRSTKLEDSAMYFCASMNTGNYGYTFGSGTRLTVV.

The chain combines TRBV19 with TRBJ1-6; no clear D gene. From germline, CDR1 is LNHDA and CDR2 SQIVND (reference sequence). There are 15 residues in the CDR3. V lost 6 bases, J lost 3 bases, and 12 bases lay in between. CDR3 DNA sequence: TGTGCCAGTAGCCTAACATCTAGCTATAATTCACCCCTCCACTTT. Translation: CASSLTSSYNSPLHF.

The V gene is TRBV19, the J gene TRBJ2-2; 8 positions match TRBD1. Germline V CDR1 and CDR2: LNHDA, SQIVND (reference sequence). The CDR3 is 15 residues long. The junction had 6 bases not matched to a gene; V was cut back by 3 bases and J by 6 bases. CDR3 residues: CASSIQGAQAGELFF. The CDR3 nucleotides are TGTGCCAGTAGTATCCAGGGGGCGCAAGCCGGGGAGCTGTTTTTT.

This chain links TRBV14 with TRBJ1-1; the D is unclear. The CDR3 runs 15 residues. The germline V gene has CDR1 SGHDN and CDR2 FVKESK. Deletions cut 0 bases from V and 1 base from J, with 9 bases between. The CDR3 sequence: CASSQDSRGNTEAFF. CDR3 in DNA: TGTGCCAGCAGCCAAGATTCTCGGGGGAACACTGAAGCTTTCTTT.

The CDR3 region has the DNA TGTGCCAGCAGTTCGACCGACCGAGATGGCTACACCTTC. Protein sequence: CASSSTDRDGYTF. The rearrangement joins TRBV6-5 to TRBJ1-2; no clear D gene. Germline CDR1 MNHEY, CDR2 SVGAGI. With 4 bases removed from V and 6 bases from J, the gap between germline ends came to 12 bases. This CDR3 has 13 residues.

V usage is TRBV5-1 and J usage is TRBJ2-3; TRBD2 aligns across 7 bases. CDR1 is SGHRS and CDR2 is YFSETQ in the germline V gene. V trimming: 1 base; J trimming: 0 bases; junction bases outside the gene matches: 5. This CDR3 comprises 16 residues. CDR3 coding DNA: TGCGCCAGCAGCTTGCCTCTAGCGGCTAGCACAGATACGCAGTATTTT. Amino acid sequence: CASSLPLAASTDTQYF.

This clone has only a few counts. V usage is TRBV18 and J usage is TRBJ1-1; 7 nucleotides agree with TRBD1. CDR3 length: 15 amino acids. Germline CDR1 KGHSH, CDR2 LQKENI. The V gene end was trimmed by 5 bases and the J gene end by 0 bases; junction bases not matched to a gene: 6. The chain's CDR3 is CASSEQGRMNTEAFF. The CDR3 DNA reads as TGTGCCAGCTCAGAACAGGGGCGGATGAACACTGAAGCTTTCTTT. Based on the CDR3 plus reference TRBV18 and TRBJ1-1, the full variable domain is NAGVMQNPRHLVRRRGQEARLRCSPMKGHSHVYWYRQLPEEGLKFMVYLQKENIIDESGMPKERFSAEFPKEGPSILRIQQVVRGDSAAYFCASSEQGRMNTEAFFGQGTRLTVV.